This T cell receptor (beta chain) was observed in a study of T cell repertoires in aging, cancer and after chemotherapy. Study-wide context: Clear clonal overlap appeared across healthy donor samples taken over several months to years.

This clonotype was counted only a few times. Its target is not known. Looked up from germline, CDR1 is SGHRS and CDR2 is YFSETQ. The J segment lost 5 bases and the V segment lost 3 bases, leaving 6 bases of the junction unmatched. The CDR3 contains 14 residues. TCR beta rearrangements were amplified from peripheral blood genomic DNA. The study's findings and limits: Rebound thymic output was suggested by rising median generation probability during chemotherapy in each cancer cohort. In healthy donors, age-related TCR diversity loss mainly reflected lost richness. These repertoire data do not allow conclusions about immunological memory after chemotherapy.

Rearranged V-D-J TRB sequences were amplified with a mixed TRB-A/B primer pool. MiXCR, run by TCRdb on the multiplex PCR reads, gives a single entry per CDR3 protein. The repertoire consists of over 6,000 distinct CDR3 sequences, with around two fifths occurring once and the leading ten covering 4.5% to 5%. Sequencing was done on a sample of blood. The TCR was taken from a human donor in good health. The chain recombines TRBV5-1 with TRBJ2-5; 8 nucleotides agree with TRBD2. CDR3 bases: TGCGCCAGCAGCTCGGGAGGGGGAGGTGAGACCCAGTACTTC. This codes for CASSSGGGGETQYF.